Sequencing of this TCR beta chain was carried out in a study of cytomegalovirus exposure and HLA in healthy donors. The study's findings and limits: Beyond CMV serostatus, there was no information to go on about immune exposure.

As to this clone: Its cognate antigen is unknown.

PCR employed 60 Vbeta and 13 Jbeta primers. In the original workflow: The authors later counted 70 million to 80 million unique TCR beta chains, 8.5 million to 13 million of them shared. Sequencing used immunoSEQ multiplex PCR; TCRdb keeps in-frame clones, though not all of them. The V and J calls and clone size come from that table; D and trimming were worked out from the DNA. This sample lists roughly 120,000 clones; its ten largest clones have about 4%. The CDR3 covers 16 residues. Germline V CDR1 and CDR2: SNHLY, FYNNEI. V shed 6 bases and J 4 bases; nucleotides not matched to a gene: 7. Sample: PBMCs. This receptor was identified in a man aged 25-45 years in good health and CMV-seronegative. The rearrangement joins TRBV2 to TRBJ2-3; 13 bases line up with TRBD2. The CDR3 reads CASSRTSGGSADTQYF. The CDR3 DNA reads TGTGCCAGCAGCCGGACTAGCGGGGGTAGCGCAGATACGCAGTATTTT.